This TCR beta chain is drawn from a study of CD8 T cells in Susac syndrome. On this clonotype itself: Its antigen is unidentified.

RNA, at roughly 0.5 to 1 ug, was reverse transcribed with random hexamers. Amplification of the TCR beta CDR3 was carried out by immunoSEQ multiplex PCR, which spanned a total of 54 Vbeta and 13 Jbeta segments. TCRdb reprocessed the immunoSEQ multiplex PCR reads with MiXCR, giving one entry per CDR3 protein. The sample carries 120,000 to 150,000 distinct CDR3 sequences, approximately 94% recorded once. V lost 6 bases to trimming and J lost 2 bases, with 4 bases between them. Looked up from germline, CDR1 is LNHDA and CDR2 is SQIVND (reference sequence). This CDR3 is 12 amino acids long. Study conclusions and caveats: The TCR sequencing and HLA analysis in the study involved a relatively small number of individuals, as the study acknowledged.

Sequencing targeted TCR beta in T cells from blood (CD8+ and CD4+). TEMRA cells were enriched by FACS, while CD8+ and CD4+ T cells were obtained through a negative isolation that was performed magnetically. Sequenced material: CD4+ T cells from PBMCs. This TCR derives from a human donor in good health. The V call is TRBV19, the J call TRBJ2-2, with unresolved D. CDR3 bases: TGTGCCAGTAGCGGTAACACCGGGGAGCTGTTTTTT. Translating gives CASSGNTGELFF.